These 30 T cell receptor beta chains came from one sample sequenced in a study of cytomegalovirus exposure and HLA in healthy donors. PCR involved 60 Vbeta and 13 Jbeta primers. Repertoires were generated with immunoSEQ multiplex PCR, while TCRdb's copy carries only in-frame clones and drops some. Of some 150,000 clones detected, just under 65% appear once; the ten largest clones hold 6% to 8.5%. Sample: PBMCs. The receptors stem from a woman aged 60 to 75 in good health and CMV-seropositive.

This clone was seen a handful of times. The gene calls are TRBV2 and TRBJ1-2; D is perhaps TRBD1 (5 bases). From germline, CDR1 is SNHLY and CDR2 FYNNEI. The V and J ends lost 6 bases and 5 bases respectively, with 7 bases between them. CDR3 length: 11 residues. CDR3 nucleotides: TGTGCCAGCAGACAGGAATATGGCTACACCTTC. Protein: CASRQEYGYTF.

The sample holds a few counts of this clone. V usage is TRBV7-2 and J usage is TRBJ1-2, with D possibly matching TRBD1 (6 bases). The CDR3 runs 13 residues. The ends were cut back, 5 bases at V and 5 bases at J, with 12 bases in the middle. Per germline, CDR1 SGHTA and CDR2 FQGNSA. The CDR3 DNA reads TGTGCCAGCAGCAAACAGGGTGAATATGGCTACACCTTC. As protein: CASSKQGEYGYTF.

This clone was seen more than once but under ten times. V and J are TRBV4-2 and TRBJ2-1, with TRBD1 matching 11 bases. The CDR3 length is 17 residues. Losses at the gene ends were 0 bases for V and 8 bases for J; bases not matched to a gene: 9. The germline V gene encodes CDR1 LGHNA and CDR2 YNFKEQ. CDR3 in amino acids: CASSQDPGTGGGDEQFF. The CDR3, as DNA: TGTGCCAGCAGCCAAGATCCCGGGACAGGGGGAGGGGATGAGCAGTTCTTC.

For this clone: Its ends do not fully match the called genes, so a read error is possible. The V gene is TRBV28, the J gene TRBJ1-1, with 7 nucleotides matching TRBD1. The length of the CDR3 is 15 residues. Germline V gene data show CDR1 as MDHEN and CDR2 as SYDVKM. This CDR3 reads CASSTDRELNAEAFF. Here the CDR3 DNA reads TGTGCCAGCAGTACAGACAGGGAGTTGAACGCTGAAGCTTTCTTT.

This chain connects TRBV13 to TRBJ2-1; TRBD2 aligns across 9 bases. CDR3 length equals 17 residues. The V gene end was trimmed by 0 bases and the J gene end by 5 bases; junction bases not matched to a gene: 8. Germline CDR1 reads PRHDT; CDR2 reads FYEKMQ (reference sequence). In nucleotides, the CDR3 is TGTGCCAGCAGCTTAGGGGCTAGCGGGACACAACACAATGAGCAGTTCTTC. Encoded protein: CASSLGASGTQHNEQFF.

The chain is built from TRBV28 and TRBJ2-5; D possibly corresponds to TRBD1 (6 bases). Germline assignment: CDR1 MDHEN and CDR2 SYDVKM. Trimming stripped 3 bases from V and 2 bases from J, with 10 bases between. The CDR3 consists of 14 residues. The CDR3 sequence: CASSFGQLQETQYF. The CDR3 DNA follows: TGTGCCAGCAGTTTCGGACAGCTACAAGAGACCCAGTACTTC.

This clone was recorded only once. J is TRBJ2-1 and V is TRBV27; 7 bases align to TRBD1. Germline V gives CDR1 MNHEY, CDR2 SMNVEV (reference sequence). The CDR3 covers 14 residues. With V trimmed by 4 bases and J by 7 bases, 7 bases remained unmatched. The CDR3 nucleotides read TGTGCCAGCAGTTGGAGACAGGGAAGAAATGAGCAGTTCTTC. Its translation: CASSWRQGRNEQFF.

J is TRBJ1-2 and V is TRBV9; 8 nucleotides agree with TRBD1. The CDR3 is 14 residues long. With 4 bases clipped from V and 4 bases from J, the junction kept 6 bases outside the gene matches. CDR1 and CDR2 (germline): SGDLS, YYNGEE. CDR3 sequence: CASSPRTGPYGYTF. CDR3 in DNA: TGTGCCAGCAGCCCTCGGACAGGGCCCTATGGCTACACCTTC.

The rearrangement uses TRBV7-9 and TRBJ2-1, with D maybe TRBD2 (5 bases). The CDR3 consists of 16 residues. The V end lost 0 bases, the J end lost 4 bases, and 13 bases lay between the germline ends. Germline CDR1 and CDR2: SEHNR and FQNEAQ (reference sequence). The CDR3: CASSLASSSDYNEQFF. Written as DNA, the CDR3 is TGTGCCAGCAGCTTAGCTTCTAGCTCGGATTACAATGAGCAGTTCTTC. The full variable domain, rest sourced from reference TRBV7-9 and TRBJ2-1, is DTGVSQNPRHKITKRGQNVTFRCDPISEHNRLYWYRQTLGQGPEFLTYFQNEAQLEKSRLLSDRFSAERPKGSFSTLEIQRTEQGDSAMYLCASSLASSSDYNEQFFGPGTRLTVL.

The chain joins TRBV13 to TRBJ2-3; 8 bases agree with TRBD2. CDR3 size: 16 residues. The V gene end was trimmed by 5 bases and the J gene end by 4 bases; junction bases not matched to a gene: 11. CDR1 is PRHDT and CDR2 is FYEKMQ in the germline V gene (reference sequence). In DNA, the CDR3 is TGTGCCAGCAGCCCGGGGCCGGGACTAGATGCAGATACGCAGTATTTT. Its protein product is CASSPGPGLDADTQYF. The variable domain in full, completed from reference TRBV13 and TRBJ2-3, reads AAGVIQSPRHLIKEKRETATLKCYPIPRHDTVYWYQQGPGQDPQFLISFYEKMQSDKGSIPDRFSAQQFSDYHSELNMSSLELGDSALYFCASSPGPGLDADTQYFGPGTRLTVL.

The rearrangement joins TRBV28 to TRBJ2-1; D ambiguous. The CDR3 covers 14 residues. Trimming took off 3 bases at V and 1 base at J, with 7 bases between the two ends. Germline CDR1 reads MDHEN; CDR2 reads SYDVKM. CDR3 loop: CASSFGFSYNEQFF. CDR3 sequence (DNA): TGTGCCAGCAGTTTCGGTTTTTCCTACAATGAGCAGTTCTTC.

The chain has TRBV20-1 and TRBJ2-7; D unclear. Germline lookup yields CDR1 DFQATT and CDR2 SNEGSKA (reference sequence). Between the trimmed V and J ends, which lost 3 bases and 7 bases, there was a span of 7 bases. This CDR3 is 10 amino acids long. The CDR3 DNA reads TGCAGTGCTAGGTACGAGGAGCAGTACTTC. This sequence encodes CSARYEEQYF.

The chain carries TRBV28 and TRBJ1-1; D is possibly TRBD1 (5 bases). Per germline, CDR1 MDHEN and CDR2 SYDVKM. This CDR3 region has 11 residues. The V end lost 10 bases, the J end lost 3 bases, and 9 bases lay between the germline ends. In DNA, the CDR3 is TGTGCCACTCTCAGGGACACTGAAGCTTTCTTT. This gives the protein CATLRDTEAFF.

The chain is built from TRBV4-3 and TRBJ2-1, with 7 bases that match TRBD2. The CDR3 extends over 16 amino acids. J gave up 7 bases and V 0 bases, and 9 bases lay outside the gene matches. The germline CDR1 and CDR2 sequences are LGHNA and YSLEER. The CDR3 sequence: CASSQDFTGGGNEQFF. In nucleotides, the CDR3 is TGCGCCAGCAGCCAAGATTTTACGGGAGGTGGTAATGAGCAGTTCTTC.

As for this clone: Distinct nucleotide sequences in the sample also encode this CDR3. The V and J genes are TRBV27 and TRBJ1-2, with a tentative D call TRBD1 (5 bases). The germline V gene has CDR1 MNHEY and CDR2 SMNVEV (reference sequence). The CDR3 has 14 residues. V dropped 3 bases and J dropped 2 bases, with 10 bases sitting between them. The CDR3 is CASSFLGQNYGYTF. The CDR3 nucleotides read TGTGCCAGCAGTTTCTTGGGGCAGAACTATGGCTACACCTTC.

The genes are TRBV10-1 and TRBJ2-3, with 12 bases that match TRBD2. The V gene end was trimmed by 4 bases and the J gene end by 1 base; junction bases not matched to a gene: 3. Germline V gives CDR1 WNHNN, CDR2 SYGVQD (reference sequence). CDR3 length: 16 residues. CDR3 sequence: CASSGRLAGGTDTQYF. CDR3 in DNA: TGCGCCAGCAGTGGAAGACTAGCGGGAGGCACAGATACGCAGTATTTT.

The V gene is TRBV28, the J gene TRBJ2-5, with TRBD1 matching 8 bases. V dropped 5 bases and J dropped 0; count of bases not matched to a gene: 8. Germline CDR1 and CDR2: MDHEN and SYDVKM. The CDR3 runs 16 residues. CDR3 sequence: CASSPRTGFYQETQYF. CDR3 in DNA: TGTGCCAGCAGTCCTCGGACAGGGTTCTACCAAGAGACCCAGTACTTC.

The chain carries TRBV13 and TRBJ2-1; 10 positions agree with TRBD2. This CDR3 is 17 amino acids long. After removal of 5 bases from V and 2 bases from J, the junction contained 9 bases not matched to a gene. Germline V gives CDR1 PRHDT, CDR2 FYEKMQ (reference sequence). The CDR3 sequence is CASSQPQREGPYNEQFF. The CDR3 bases are TGTGCCAGCAGCCAACCCCAGCGGGAGGGCCCCTACAATGAGCAGTTCTTC.

The chain combines TRBV9 with TRBJ1-2; unclear D gene. Germline assignment: CDR1 SGDLS and CDR2 YYNGEE. The CDR3 runs to 15 residues. Between the trimmed V and J ends, which lost 4 bases and 4 bases, there was a span of 17 bases. The CDR3 protein is CASSPSFGIGYGYTF. DNA of the CDR3: TGTGCCAGCAGCCCCAGTTTCGGGATCGGCTATGGCTACACCTTC.

The chain is built from TRBV27 and TRBJ1-1, with a possible D match to TRBD1 (6 bases). This CDR3 region has 16 residues. Germline CDR1 reads MNHEY; CDR2 reads SMNVEV (reference sequence). Between the trimmed V and J ends, which lost 3 bases and 1 base, there was a span of 15 bases. The CDR3 nucleotides read TGTGCCAGCAGTTTTGGGGGCCAGGGCTGGAACACTGAAGCTTTCTTT. It yields the protein CASSFGGQGWNTEAFF.

The gene calls are TRBV18 and TRBJ2-1; 10 bases are a match to TRBD2. The CDR3 consists of 17 residues. Trimming took 0 bases from V and 4 from J; bases not matched to a gene: 6. Germline V gene lookup returns CDR1 KGHSH and CDR2 LQKENI. The CDR3 here is CASSPPASGSRYNEQFF. In DNA, the CDR3 is TGTGCCAGCTCACCACCGGCTAGCGGGAGCCGATACAATGAGCAGTTCTTC.

The sample holds a few counts of this clone. V and J are TRBV9 and TRBJ2-4; 9 bases align to TRBD2. Germline V gene lookup returns CDR1 SGDLS and CDR2 YYNGEE. CDR3 size: 15 residues. V lost 0 bases and J lost 14; bases outside the gene matches: 12. CDR3 in DNA: TGTGCCAGCAGCGTAGGGGGGCAGCGGGAGGCCCAGAAGTACTTC. Its translation is CASSVGGQREAQKYF.

The chain recombines TRBV9 with TRBJ2-3; D remains ambiguous. Deletions cut 0 bases from V and 0 bases from J, with 5 bases between. CDR3 length: 14 amino acids. Per germline, CDR1 SGDLS and CDR2 YYNGEE. CDR3 loop: CASSVGASTDTQYF. In nucleotides, the CDR3 is TGTGCCAGCAGCGTAGGAGCTAGCACAGATACGCAGTATTTT.

V and J are TRBV10-1 and TRBJ2-7; weak D call: TRBD2 (5 bases). CDR1 and CDR2 (germline): WNHNN, SYGVQD (reference sequence). CDR3 size: 15 residues. Between the trimmed V and J ends, which lost 6 bases and 2 bases, there was a span of 17 bases. The CDR3 is CASRGRGVWAYEQYF. The DNA for the CDR3 is TGCGCCAGCAGGGGCCGGGGTGTGTGGGCCTACGAGCAGTACTTC.

The rearrangement uses TRBV6-6 and TRBJ2-7; TRBD2 is a possible D gene (6 bases). The CDR3 is 14 residues long. V shed 2 bases and J shed 6 bases, with 14 bases lying between them. Per germline, CDR1 MNHNY and CDR2 SVGAGI (reference sequence). The CDR3, as DNA: TGTGCCAGCAGTTACGCGGGGTACGGCGGCGAGCAGTACTTC. Translated, it gives CASSYAGYGGEQYF.

The chain employs TRBV6-1 and TRBJ1-5, with D hard to call. The germline gives CDR1 MNHNS, CDR2 SASEGT. The CDR3 totals 13 residues. V dropped 10 bases and J dropped 5 bases, with 15 bases sitting between them. The CDR3 spells CATSWLTDQPQHF. CDR3 nucleotide sequence: TGTGCCACCTCCTGGCTTACCGATCAGCCCCAGCATTTT.

This clone is a singleton in its sample. This chain joins TRBV6-5 and TRBJ2-3; 8 bases fit TRBD2. CDR1 and CDR2 (germline): MNHEY, SVGAGI. The CDR3 has 15 residues. V lost 7 bases to trimming and J lost 5 bases; unmatched junction nucleotides: 11. CDR3 region: CASTLLAGTGDTQYF. As DNA, the CDR3 is TGTGCCAGCACCCTCCTAGCGGGCACGGGAGATACGCAGTATTTT.

The genes are TRBV9 and TRBJ2-1; 7 nucleotides match TRBD2. Unmatched junction bases numbered 2, after V lost 3 bases and J lost 8 bases. CDR1 and CDR2 (germline): SGDLS, YYNGEE. CDR3 length: 12 amino acids. Written as DNA, the CDR3 is TGTGCCAGCAGCGGGGACTATGATGAGCAGTTCTTC. It encodes CASSGDYDEQFF.

The chain uses TRBV7-6 and TRBJ2-5; 10 bases map to TRBD2. CDR3 size: 15 residues. The germline gives CDR1 SGHVS, CDR2 FNYEAQ. Trimming removed 4 bases from V and 5 bases from J; junction bases left unmatched: 7. The CDR3 protein is CASSSPEAGGETQYF. The DNA for the CDR3 is TGTGCCAGCAGCTCTCCAGAAGCGGGAGGGGAGACCCAGTACTTC. Full variable domain (rest looked up from reference TRBV7-6 and TRBJ2-5): GAGVSQSPRYKVTKRGQDVALRCDPISGHVSLYWYRQALGQGPEFLTYFNYEAQQDKSGLPNDRFSAERPEGSISTLTIQRTEQRDSAMYRCASSSPEAGGETQYFGPGTRLLVL.

The V and J genes are TRBV15 and TRBJ2-3; 15 nucleotides match TRBD2. Germline V gene lookup returns CDR1 LNHNV and CDR2 YYDKDF (reference sequence). The V gene end was trimmed by 1 base and the J gene end by 6 bases; junction bases not matched to a gene: 8. This CDR3 is built from 18 residues. The CDR3 nucleotides read TGTGCCACCAGCAGAGGGCCGGGACTAGCGGGAGGCAGGGATACGCAGTATTTT. Protein sequence: CATSRGPGLAGGRDTQYF.